The source of this T cell receptor beta chain is a study of cytomegalovirus exposure and HLA in healthy donors. General observations from the study: Excluded: some indistinguishable V segments such as TRBV6-2 and TRBV6-3. A highly shared variant cluster was judged a likely technical artifact. Information on immune exposure was restricted to one variable (CMV serostatus). The study reported that TCR beta sequences accurately predicted HLA-A and HLA-B alleles in most subjects.

About this clone itself: The antigen is undetermined.

CDR3 length equals 14 residues. CDR1 is SEHNR and CDR2 is FQNEAQ in the germline V gene (reference sequence). V shed 5 bases and J 4 bases; nucleotides not matched to a gene: 2. Primers: 60 Vbeta forward and 13 Jbeta reverse. Clones were sequenced by immunoSEQ multiplex PCR, and TCRdb holds only the in-frame ones, with some missing. The sample consists of 200,000 to 250,000 clones, 82% of them appearing once. J is TRBJ1-5 and V is TRBV7-9; 10 bases agree with TRBD1. The source material was PBMCs. This sequence was found in a woman aged 40-49 years in good health and CMV-seropositive. The CDR3 reads CASSGGQGNQPQHF. The CDR3, as DNA: TGTGCCAGCAGCGGGGGACAGGGGAATCAGCCCCAGCATTTT.